At least ten counts were recorded for the clone carrying this T cell receptor (beta chain). Its antigen is as yet unknown. V was trimmed by 6 bases and J by 1 base, leaving 16 bases between them. The CDR3 has 17 amino acids. Germline V gives CDR1 LGHNA, CDR2 YNFKEQ. This sample was taken from a study of early T cells in non-severe SARS-CoV-2 infection. Overall study context: Chains stayed unpaired after sequencing of bulk RNA from unsorted whole blood. Study-level results: CD4 and private specificities were missed by VDJdb matching, which favored anti-spike CD8 responses.

cDNA molecules, individually, were tagged with unique molecular identifiers. TCRdb re-analysed the 5' RACE reads in MiXCR, keeping a single row per CDR3 protein. This table has 43,000 or so distinct CDR3 sequences, around 6.8% appearing once. The sequenced sample consisted of whole blood. The receptor was isolated from an adult who was a healthcare worker with PCR-confirmed SARS-CoV-2 infection or an uninfected control (not recorded which). The V and J genes are TRBV4-2 and TRBJ2-6; D is uncertain. The CDR3 DNA sequence: TGTGCCAGCAGAAAGGCGGTAATACAATCTGGGGCCAACGTCCTGACTTTC. This codes for CASRKAVIQSGANVLTF.